This TCR beta chain is drawn from a study of neoadjuvant anti-PD-1 for oral cavity cancer. The time point: after neoadjuvant nivolumab, at surgical resection. Patients had HPV-negative, locally advanced oral cavity squamous cell carcinoma. Some clones are missing from TCRdb's copy, which holds only in-frame ones; the method was immunoSEQ multiplex PCR. The data contain tens of thousands of clones, 30% to 40% of them singletons. V gave up 2 bases and J gave up 5 bases, with 14 bases separating them. Per germline, CDR1 SGHRS and CDR2 YFSETQ. The CDR3 runs to 14 residues. The sample in question was tumor tissue, obtained after nivolumab (anti-PD-1) treatment. The receptor comes from a person between 40 and 85 years old with oral cavity squamous cell carcinoma. The J gene is TRBJ2-7, the V gene TRBV5-1, with D uncertain. The CDR3 DNA sequence: TGCGCCAGCAGCTTCGGCAGCAGCCCCAACGAGCAGTACTTC. It specifies CASSFGSSPNEQYF.